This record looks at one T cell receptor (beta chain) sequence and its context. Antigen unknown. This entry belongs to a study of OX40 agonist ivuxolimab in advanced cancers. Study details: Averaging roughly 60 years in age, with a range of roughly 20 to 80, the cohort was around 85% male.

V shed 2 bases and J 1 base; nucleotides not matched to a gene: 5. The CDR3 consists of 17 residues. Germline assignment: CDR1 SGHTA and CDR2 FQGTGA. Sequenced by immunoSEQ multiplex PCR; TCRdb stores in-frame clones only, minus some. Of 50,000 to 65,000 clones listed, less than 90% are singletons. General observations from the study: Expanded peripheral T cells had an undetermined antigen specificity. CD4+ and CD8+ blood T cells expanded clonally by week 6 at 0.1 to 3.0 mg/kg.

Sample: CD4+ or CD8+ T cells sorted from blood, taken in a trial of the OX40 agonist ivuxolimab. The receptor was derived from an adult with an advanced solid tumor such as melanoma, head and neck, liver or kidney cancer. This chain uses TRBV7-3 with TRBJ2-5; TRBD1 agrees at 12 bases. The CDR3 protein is CASSLGVGQGAQETQYF. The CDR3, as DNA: TGTGCCAGCAGCTTAGGAGTGGGACAGGGGGCCCAAGAGACCCAGTACTTC.